The subject of this entry is one TCR beta chain. The data were obtained in a study of blood T cell repertoires in COVID-19. Study details: PBMCs, B-cell-depleted T cells, or T cells provided the cDNA or gDNA that made up the material.

In the original processing: How many nucleated cells were present was estimated from reference gene primer amplification. Sequencing was performed with immunoSEQ multiplex PCR; in TCRdb, only in-frame clones are kept and a portion is missing. That table supplies the V and J calls and clone size; D and trimming were determined from the DNA. The table has roughly 200,000 clones, approximately 90% seen once. Participant-given clinical history determined each cohort assignment. Germline V gives CDR1 SGHNT, CDR2 YYREEE (reference sequence). With 0 bases removed from V and 0 bases from J, the gap between germline ends came to 3 bases. This CDR3 is 14 amino acids long.

The chain carries TRBV5-4 and TRBJ2-2; no firm D call. The sample taken for sequencing was PBMCs or T cells enriched from blood (not recorded which). The clonotype comes from a woman in her forties with acute COVID-19. The CDR3 spells CASSLAANTGELFF. DNA of the CDR3: TGTGCCAGCAGCTTGGCCGCGAACACCGGGGAGCTGTTTTTT.